The T cell receptor beta chain under discussion was sequenced for a study of graft-versus-host responses after intestinal transplantation. J was trimmed by 6 bases and V by 5 bases; bases with no gene match: 13. Germline CDR1 is GTSNPN and CDR2 is SVGIG (reference sequence). This CDR3 is built from 15 residues. Repertoires were generated with immunoSEQ multiplex PCR, while TCRdb's copy carries only in-frame clones and drops some. The data contain about 93,000 clones, about 93% of them singletons. For this clone: Its cognate antigen is unknown.

J is TRBJ2-1 and V is TRBV30; 7 positions match TRBD1. The sample was unstimulated CD8+ T cells sorted from spleen or lymph node cells, taken before intestinal transplant. This receptor was identified in a human donor who received an intestinal transplant. The CDR3 nucleotides read TGTGCCTGGCAACCATACAGGGGTCGAGGCAATGAGCAGTTCTTC. Its protein is CAWQPYRGRGNEQFF.